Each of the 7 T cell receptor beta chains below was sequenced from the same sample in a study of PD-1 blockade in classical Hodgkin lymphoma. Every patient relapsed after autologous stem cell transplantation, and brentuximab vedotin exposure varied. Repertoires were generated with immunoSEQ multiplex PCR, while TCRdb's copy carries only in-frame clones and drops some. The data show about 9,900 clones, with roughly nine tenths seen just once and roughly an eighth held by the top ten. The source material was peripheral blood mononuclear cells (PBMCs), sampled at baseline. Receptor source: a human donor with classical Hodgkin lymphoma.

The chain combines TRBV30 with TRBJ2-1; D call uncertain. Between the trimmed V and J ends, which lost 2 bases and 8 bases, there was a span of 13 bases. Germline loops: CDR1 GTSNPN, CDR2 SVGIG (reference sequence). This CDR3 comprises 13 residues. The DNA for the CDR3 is TGTGCCTGGAGTCCACCCTCGGTTCATGAGCAGTTCTTC. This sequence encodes CAWSPPSVHEQFF.

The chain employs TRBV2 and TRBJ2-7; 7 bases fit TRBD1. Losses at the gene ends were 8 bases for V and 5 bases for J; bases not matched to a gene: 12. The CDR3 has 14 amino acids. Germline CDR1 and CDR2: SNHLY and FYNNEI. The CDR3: CASRNSGQANEQYF. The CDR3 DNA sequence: TGTGCCAGCCGCAATTCCGGACAGGCCAACGAGCAGTACTTC.

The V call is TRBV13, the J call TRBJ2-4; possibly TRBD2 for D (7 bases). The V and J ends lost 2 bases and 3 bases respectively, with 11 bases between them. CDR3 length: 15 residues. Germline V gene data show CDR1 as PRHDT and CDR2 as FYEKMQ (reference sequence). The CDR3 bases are TGTGCCAGCAGCTTATGGCGGGGGCTCAAAAACATTCAGTACTTC. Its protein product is CASSLWRGLKNIQYF. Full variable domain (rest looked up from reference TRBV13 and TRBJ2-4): AAGVIQSPRHLIKEKRETATLKCYPIPRHDTVYWYQQGPGQDPQFLISFYEKMQSDKGSIPDRFSAQQFSDYHSELNMSSLELGDSALYFCASSLWRGLKNIQYFGAGTRLSVL.

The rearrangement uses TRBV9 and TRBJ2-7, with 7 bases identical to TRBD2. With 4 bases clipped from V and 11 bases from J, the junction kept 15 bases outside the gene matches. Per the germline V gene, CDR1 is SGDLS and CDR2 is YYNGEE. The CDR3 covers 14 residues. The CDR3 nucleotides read TGTGCCAGCAGCCCAAGCCCTAGGGAGGGACTAAAGTACTTC. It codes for CASSPSPREGLKYF.

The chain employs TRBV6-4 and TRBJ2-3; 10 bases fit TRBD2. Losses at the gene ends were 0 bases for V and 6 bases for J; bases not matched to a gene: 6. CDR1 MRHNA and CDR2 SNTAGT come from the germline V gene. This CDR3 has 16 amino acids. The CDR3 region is CASSDSSSGRFDTQYF. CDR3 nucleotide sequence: TGTGCCAGCAGTGACTCTAGTAGCGGGAGGTTTGATACGCAGTATTTT.

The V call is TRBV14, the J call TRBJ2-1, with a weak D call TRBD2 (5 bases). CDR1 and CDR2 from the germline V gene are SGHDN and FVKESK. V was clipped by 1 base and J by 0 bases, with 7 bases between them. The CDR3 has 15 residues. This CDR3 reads CASSQGGSSYNEQFF. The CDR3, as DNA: TGTGCCAGCAGCCAAGGAGGGAGCTCCTACAATGAGCAGTTCTTC. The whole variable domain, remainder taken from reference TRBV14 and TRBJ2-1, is EAGVTQFPSHSVIEKGQTVTLRCDPISGHDNLYWYRRVMGKEIKFLLHFVKESKQDESGMPNNRFLAERTGGTYSTLKVQPAELEDSGVYFCASSQGGSSYNEQFFGPGTRLTVL.

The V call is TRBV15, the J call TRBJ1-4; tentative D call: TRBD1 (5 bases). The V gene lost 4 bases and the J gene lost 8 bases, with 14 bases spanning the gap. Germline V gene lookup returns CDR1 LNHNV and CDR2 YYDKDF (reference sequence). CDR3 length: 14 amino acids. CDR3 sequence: CATSTYTGIEKLFF. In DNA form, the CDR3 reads TGTGCCACCAGCACTTACACAGGAATCGAAAAACTGTTTTTT.